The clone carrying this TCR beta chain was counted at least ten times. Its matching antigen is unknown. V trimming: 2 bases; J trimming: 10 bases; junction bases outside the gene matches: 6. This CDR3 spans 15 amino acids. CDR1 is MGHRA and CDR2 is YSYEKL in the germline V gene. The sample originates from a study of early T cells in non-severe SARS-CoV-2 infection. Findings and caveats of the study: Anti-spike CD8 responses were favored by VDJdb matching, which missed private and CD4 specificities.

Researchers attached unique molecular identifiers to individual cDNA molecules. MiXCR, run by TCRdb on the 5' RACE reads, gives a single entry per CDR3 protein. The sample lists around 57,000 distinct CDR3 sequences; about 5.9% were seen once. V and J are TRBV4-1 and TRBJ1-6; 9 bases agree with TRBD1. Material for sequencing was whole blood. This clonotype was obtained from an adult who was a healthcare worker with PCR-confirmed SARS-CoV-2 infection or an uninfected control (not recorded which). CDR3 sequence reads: CASSQLTGGASPLHF. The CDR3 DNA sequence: TGCGCCAGCAGCCAACTTACAGGGGGCGCGTCACCCCTCCACTTT.